Each of the 26 T cell receptor beta chains below was sequenced from the same sample in a study of blood T cell repertoires in COVID-19. TCRdb keeps only in-frame clones here, not all; method: immunoSEQ multiplex PCR. The data contain tens of thousands of clones, roughly 80% of them singletons. The sample taken for sequencing was peripheral blood. Receptor source: a man aged 55 to 70 in a cohort sampled during active COVID-19.

This chain uses TRBV18 with TRBJ1-1, with D perhaps TRBD1 (5 bases). The V gene lost 3 bases and the J gene lost 6 bases, with 8 bases spanning the gap. The CDR3 is made up of 12 amino acids. CDR1 and CDR2 (germline): KGHSH, LQKENI. The CDR3 DNA reads as TGTGCCAGCTCACCGGTAGGGGCTGAAGCTTTCTTT. Residues: CASSPVGAEAFF.

V and J are TRBV4-1 and TRBJ1-3; D may be TRBD1 (5 bases). V lost 4 bases to trimming and J lost 0 bases, with 13 bases between them. Germline lookup yields CDR1 MGHRA and CDR2 YSYEKL. The CDR3 sequence is 16 residues long. The CDR3 region has the DNA TGCGCCAGCAGCCGAGAAACAGGCTTCTCTGGAAACACCATATATTTT. Protein sequence: CASSRETGFSGNTIYF.

The V gene is TRBV30, the J gene TRBJ1-6; TRBD1 matches 7 bases. Germline trimming cut 5 bases from V and 9 bases from J; bases unmatched to any gene: 10. Looked up from germline, CDR1 is GTSNPN and CDR2 is SVGIG (reference sequence). The length of the CDR3 is 14 residues. The CDR3 reads CAWAGQTPGSPLHF. Here the CDR3 DNA reads TGTGCCTGGGCGGGACAGACCCCAGGTTCACCCCTCCACTTT.

This rearrangement joins TRBV30 to TRBJ1-2; D is ambiguous. The CDR3 extends over 15 amino acids. Deletions cut 4 bases from V and 4 bases from J, with 19 bases between. CDR1 and CDR2 from the germline V gene are GTSNPN and SVGIG (reference sequence). This CDR3 is CAWNRKASGGYGYTF. The CDR3 DNA reads TGTGCCTGGAACCGCAAAGCTTCAGGTGGCTATGGCTACACCTTC.

The chain is built from TRBV9 and TRBJ1-2; tentatively, D is TRBD1 (5 bases). This CDR3 is 14 amino acids long. V gave up 3 bases and J gave up 7 bases, with 16 bases separating them. The germline V gene has CDR1 SGDLS and CDR2 YYNGEE. CDR3 sequence (DNA): TGTGCCAGCAGCGCCGCGGGGCTAGGGGTTGGCTACACCTTC. This codes for CASSAAGLGVGYTF.

V is TRBV13 and J is TRBJ2-7; D call uncertain. Trimming left V 5 bases short and J 6 bases short, with 11 bases between. The CDR3 covers 12 residues. Germline CDR1 reads PRHDT; CDR2 reads FYEKMQ (reference sequence). The DNA of the CDR3 is TGTGCCAGCAGCCGGGTGAGGTCCGAGCAGTACTTC. It yields the protein CASSRVRSEQYF.

The chain has TRBV5-1 and TRBJ1-2; TRBD1 aligns across 9 bases. With V trimmed by 3 bases and J by 4 bases, 7 bases remained unmatched. This CDR3 is 15 amino acids long. Looked up from germline, CDR1 is SGHRS and CDR2 is YFSETQ. The CDR3 region has the DNA TGCGCCAGCAGCTGGGGGACAGGGTTATCCTATGGCTACACCTTC. It is translated as CASSWGTGLSYGYTF.

V is TRBV7-8 and J is TRBJ2-3, with D unresolved. V lost 1 base to trimming and J lost 4 bases, with 12 bases between them. The CDR3 covers 15 residues. Germline lookup yields CDR1 SGHVS and CDR2 FQNEAQ. The CDR3 nucleotides read TGTGCCAGCAGCTTAGGAGTTTCGATTGCAGATACGCAGTATTTT. Protein product: CASSLGVSIADTQYF.

Here the CDR3 reads CASSLDLLSGNTIYF. CDR3 nucleotide sequence: TGTGCCAGCAGCTTAGATCTCTTATCTGGAAACACCATATATTTT. The chain employs TRBV7-2 and TRBJ1-3; D unclear. CDR1 and CDR2 from the germline V gene are SGHTA and FQGNSA. This CDR3 is 15 amino acids long. V was clipped by 1 base and J by 1 base, with 8 bases between them.

The chain links TRBV28 to TRBJ1-4; D perhaps matches TRBD1 (6 bases). Trimming removed 6 bases at V and 10 bases at J, with 18 bases between. This CDR3 is 14 amino acids long. Germline loops: CDR1 MDHEN, CDR2 SYDVKM. The CDR3 DNA is TGTGCCAGCAGCCCAGGACAGAGGGGCGCAAAACTGTTTTTT. It yields the protein CASSPGQRGAKLFF.

The chain employs TRBV19 and TRBJ2-7; the D gene is possibly TRBD2 (6 bases). V was pared by 0 bases and J by 4 bases, with 13 bases between. The CDR3 runs to 15 residues. CDR1 and CDR2 from the germline V gene are LNHDA and SQIVND (reference sequence). In nucleotides, the CDR3 is TGTGCCAGTAGTATAGACGCAGGGACTGTTTACGAGCAGTACTTC. This translates into CASSIDAGTVYEQYF. Full variable domain (missing parts from reference TRBV19 and TRBJ2-7): DGGITQSPKYLFRKEGQNVTLSCEQNLNHDAMYWYRQDPGQGLRLIYYSQIVNDFQKGDIAEGYSVSREKKESFPLTVTSAQKNPTAFYLCASSIDAGTVYEQYFGPGTRLTVT.

This rearrangement joins TRBV3-1 (or the pseudogene TRBV3-2) to TRBJ2-6, with 14 nucleotides matching TRBD2. Losses at the gene ends were 4 bases for V and 2 bases for J; bases not matched to a gene: 4. Germline-derived CDR1 and CDR2 are LGHDT and YNNKEL (reference sequence). The CDR3 is made up of 18 amino acids. CDR3 sequence (DNA): TGTGCCAGCAGCCGGGGACTAGCGGGAGAAGCTGGGGCCAACGTCCTGACTTTC. The encoded protein is CASSRGLAGEAGANVLTF.

The chain recombines TRBV5-1 with TRBJ2-5, with TRBD2 matching 11 bases. The CDR3 length is 16 residues. Germline-derived CDR1 and CDR2 are SGHRS and YFSETQ. The ends lost 4 bases at V and 5 bases at J; junction bases unmatched: 10. CDR3 in amino acids: CASSGPGLAVKETQYF. For the CDR3, the DNA is TGCGCCAGCAGCGGCCCGGGACTAGCGGTTAAGGAGACCCAGTACTTC. The full variable domain, in which reference TRBV5-1 and TRBJ2-5 provide the parts outside the CDR3, is KAGVTQTPRYLIKTRGQQVTLSCSPISGHRSVSWYQQTPGQGLQFLFEYFSETQRNKGNFPGRFSGRQFSNSRSEMNVSTLELGDSALYLCASSGPGLAVKETQYFGPGTRLLVL.

On this clone: Other DNA sequences in this sample translate to the same CDR3. In nucleotides, the CDR3 is TGCAGTGCTAGTAGGGGATCAGATACGCAGTATTTT. This sequence encodes CSASRGSDTQYF. The V call is TRBV20-1, the J call TRBJ2-3; possible D gene TRBD1, 5 bases. Trimming pared 3 bases from V and 4 bases from J, leaving 8 bases between. Per germline, CDR1 DFQATT and CDR2 SNEGSKA (reference sequence). The CDR3 has 12 amino acids.

The CDR3 DNA is TGTGCCACCAGTGATACCAAGAAGGACAGCAATGAGCAGTTCTTC. Its protein is CATSDTKKDSNEQFF. V usage is TRBV24-1 and J usage is TRBJ2-1; TRBD1 is a possible D gene (6 bases). The length of the CDR3 is 15 residues. From germline, CDR1 is KGHDR and CDR2 SFDVKD. Between the trimmed V and J ends, which lost 3 bases and 6 bases, there was a span of 14 bases.

V and J are TRBV28 and TRBJ1-6; a weak D match, TRBD1 (5 bases). The germline gives CDR1 MDHEN, CDR2 SYDVKM. The CDR3 is 14 amino acids. V gave up 7 bases and J gave up 9 bases, with 16 bases separating them. In DNA form, the CDR3 reads TGTGCCAGCAAGCGGGGGGAGAGGATTTCACCCCTCCACTTT. Its protein is CASKRGERISPLHF.

This clone was seen once. This rearrangement joins TRBV7-8 to TRBJ1-1; tentative D call: TRBD1 (6 bases). V was trimmed by 7 bases and J by 6 bases, leaving 18 bases between them. The CDR3 is 14 amino acids. Germline V gene data show CDR1 as SGHVS and CDR2 as FQNEAQ. CDR3 in DNA: TGTGCCAGCACTCTAGGGGGGGTGACGTCTGAAGCTTTCTTT. This encodes CASTLGGVTSEAFF. The full variable domain, with the rest looked up from reference TRBV7-8 and TRBJ1-1, is GAGVSQSPRYKVAKRGQDVALRCDPISGHVSLFWYQQALGQGPEFLTYFQNEAQLDKSGLPSDRFFAERPEGSVSTLKIQRTQQEDSAVYLCASTLGGVTSEAFFGQGTRLTVV.

This rearrangement joins TRBV18 to TRBJ2-3; 7 bases are a match to TRBD2. V lost 5 bases to trimming and J lost 6 bases; unmatched junction nucleotides: 5. The CDR3 runs 13 residues. The germline V gene has CDR1 KGHSH and CDR2 LQKENI. The CDR3 DNA reads as TGTGCCAGCTCAGCCGCGGGAGCTGATACGCAGTATTTT. Protein sequence: CASSAAGADTQYF.

The chain has TRBV3-1 (or the pseudogene TRBV3-2) and TRBJ2-2, with D maybe TRBD1 (5 bases). Germline V gene sequence: CDR1 LGHDT, CDR2 YNNKEL (reference sequence). The CDR3 covers 16 residues. Trimming shortened V by 2 bases and J by 6 bases, and 16 bases separated the two germline ends. CDR3 in DNA: TGTGCCAGCAGCCAACCCAGCCTAGGGGTTCCCGGGGAGCTGTTTTTT. Protein: CASSQPSLGVPGELFF.

The V and J genes are TRBV25-1 and TRBJ2-2; 8 bases align to TRBD2. CDR1 is MGHDK, CDR2 SYGVNS, per germline. This CDR3 region has 15 residues. Trimming removed 3 bases from V and 4 bases from J; junction bases left unmatched: 4. The CDR3 protein is CASSEAGGITGELFF. CDR3 in DNA: TGTGCCAGCAGTGAGGCGGGGGGAATCACCGGGGAGCTGTTTTTT.

The chain combines TRBV10-2 with TRBJ1-5; possible D gene TRBD1, 5 bases. CDR3 length: 15 residues. Germline values: CDR1 WSHSY, CDR2 SAAADI. Trimming took off 3 bases at V and 4 bases at J, with 13 bases between the two ends. The CDR3 here is CASSDTQGINQPQHF. As DNA, the CDR3 is TGCGCCAGCAGTGATACTCAGGGCATTAATCAGCCCCAGCATTTT.

The chain has TRBV7-9 and TRBJ1-4; a possible D gene is TRBD1 (6 bases). This CDR3 has 14 amino acids. The germline V gene encodes CDR1 SEHNR and CDR2 FQNEAQ (reference sequence). V was pared by 5 bases and J by 2 bases, with 9 bases between. CDR3 sequence: CASSPGQTNEKLFF. The CDR3 bases are TGTGCCAGCAGCCCAGGACAGACTAATGAAAAACTGTTTTTT.

This chain joins TRBV5-1 and TRBJ2-3; possible D gene TRBD2, 6 bases. CDR1 and CDR2 (germline): SGHRS, YFSETQ. The V gene lost 4 bases and the J gene lost 4 bases, with 19 bases spanning the gap. The CDR3 is made up of 16 amino acids. CDR3 residues: CASSAGSVISSDTQYF. DNA of the CDR3: TGCGCCAGCAGCGCCGGGAGTGTTATTTCGTCAGATACGCAGTATTTT.

This chain joins TRBV7-6 and TRBJ2-7; TRBD1 aligns across 7 bases. V was clipped by 5 bases and J by 5 bases; unmatched bases: 12. In germline, CDR1 is SGHVS, CDR2 FNYEAQ. The CDR3 has 15 residues. The CDR3, as DNA: TGTGCCAGCAGCAGGGGTGGCCAGGGGGAACACGAGCAGTACTTC. Protein sequence: CASSRGGQGEHEQYF.

This clone is labeled medium-sized (0.01 to 0.1%). The V and J genes are TRBV4-1 and TRBJ1-6; TRBD1 aligns across 10 bases. CDR1 and CDR2 from the germline V gene are MGHRA and YSYEKL. Trimming cost V 4 bases and J 7 bases; bases outside gene matches: 7. This CDR3 has 16 amino acids. The CDR3 nucleotides read TGCGCCAGCAGCCTTTCCTTGGGACAGGGGAATTCACCCCTCCACTTT. Translated: CASSLSLGQGNSPLHF.

The rearrangement links TRBV27 to TRBJ2-7; 8 bases fit TRBD1. The CDR3 contains 15 residues. CDR1 and CDR2 from the germline V gene are MNHEY and SMNVEV (reference sequence). The junction had 8 bases not matched to a gene; V was cut back by 5 bases and J by 2 bases. This CDR3 reads CASSQRQGSTYEQYF. The CDR3 nucleotides read TGTGCCAGCAGTCAACGACAGGGGTCCACCTACGAGCAGTACTTC.